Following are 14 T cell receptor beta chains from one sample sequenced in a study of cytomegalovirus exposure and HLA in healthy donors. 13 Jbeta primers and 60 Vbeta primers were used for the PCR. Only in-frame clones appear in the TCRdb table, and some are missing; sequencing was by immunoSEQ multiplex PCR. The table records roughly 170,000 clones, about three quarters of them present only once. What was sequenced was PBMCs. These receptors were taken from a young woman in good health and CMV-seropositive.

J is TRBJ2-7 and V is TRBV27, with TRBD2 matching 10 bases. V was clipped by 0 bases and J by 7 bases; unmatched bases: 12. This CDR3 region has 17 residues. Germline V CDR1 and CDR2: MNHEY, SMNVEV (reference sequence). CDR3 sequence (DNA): TGTGCCAGCAGTTTATCGATAGGAACTAGCGGGACGGGGGAGCAGTACTTC. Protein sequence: CASSLSIGTSGTGEQYF.

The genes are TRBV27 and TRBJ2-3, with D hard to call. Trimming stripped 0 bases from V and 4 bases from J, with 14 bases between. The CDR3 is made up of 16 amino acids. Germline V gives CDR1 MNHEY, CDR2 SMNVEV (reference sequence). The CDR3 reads CASSLSRTLGADTQYF. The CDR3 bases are TGTGCCAGCAGTTTATCACGTACTCTAGGTGCAGATACGCAGTATTTT.

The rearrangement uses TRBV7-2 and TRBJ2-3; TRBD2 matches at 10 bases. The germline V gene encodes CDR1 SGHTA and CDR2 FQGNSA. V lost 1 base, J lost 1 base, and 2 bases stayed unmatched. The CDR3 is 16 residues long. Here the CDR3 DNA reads TGTGCCAGCAGCTTAGAGCTAGCGGGGGGCACAGATACGCAGTATTTT. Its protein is CASSLELAGGTDTQYF.

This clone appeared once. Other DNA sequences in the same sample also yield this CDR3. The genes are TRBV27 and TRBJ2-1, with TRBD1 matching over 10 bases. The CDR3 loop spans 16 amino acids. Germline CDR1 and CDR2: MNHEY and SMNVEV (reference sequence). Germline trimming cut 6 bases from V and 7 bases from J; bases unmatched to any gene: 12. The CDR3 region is CASSLLRDRGLNEQFF. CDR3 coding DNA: TGTGCCAGCAGCTTACTCCGGGACAGGGGTTTAAATGAGCAGTTCTTC.

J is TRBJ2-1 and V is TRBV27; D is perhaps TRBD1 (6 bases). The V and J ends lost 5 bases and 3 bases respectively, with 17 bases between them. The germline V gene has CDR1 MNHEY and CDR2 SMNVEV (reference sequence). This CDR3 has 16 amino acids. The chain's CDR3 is CASSPLTGIGYNEQFF. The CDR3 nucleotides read TGTGCCAGCAGTCCCCTGACAGGCATAGGCTACAATGAGCAGTTCTTC.

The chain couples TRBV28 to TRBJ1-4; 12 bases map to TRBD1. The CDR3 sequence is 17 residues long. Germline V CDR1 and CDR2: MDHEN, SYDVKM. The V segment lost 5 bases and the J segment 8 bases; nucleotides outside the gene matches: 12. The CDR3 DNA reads TGTGCCAGCAGTGGGCCGGGACAGGGGGCGATTTGGGAAAAACTGTTTTTT. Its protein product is CASSGPGQGAIWEKLFF. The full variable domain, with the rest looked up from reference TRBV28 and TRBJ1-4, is DVKVTQSSRYLVKRTGEKVFLECVQDMDHENMFWYRQDPGLGLRLIYFSYDVKMKEKGDIPEGYSVSREKKERFSLILESASTNQTSMYLCASSGPGQGAIWEKLFFGSGTQLSVL.

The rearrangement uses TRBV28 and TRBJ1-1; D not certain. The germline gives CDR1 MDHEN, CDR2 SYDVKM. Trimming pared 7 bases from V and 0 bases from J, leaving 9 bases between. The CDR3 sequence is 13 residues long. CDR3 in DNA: TGTGCCAGCACCGGGGAGATGAACACTGAAGCTTTCTTT. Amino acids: CASTGEMNTEAFF.

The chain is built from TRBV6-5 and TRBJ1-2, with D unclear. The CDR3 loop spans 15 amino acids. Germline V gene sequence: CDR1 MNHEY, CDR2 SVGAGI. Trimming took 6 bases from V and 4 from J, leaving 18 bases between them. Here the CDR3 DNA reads TGTGCCAGCAGCCAGATTGCGGGGTTCAGCTATGGCTACACCTTC. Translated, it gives CASSQIAGFSYGYTF.

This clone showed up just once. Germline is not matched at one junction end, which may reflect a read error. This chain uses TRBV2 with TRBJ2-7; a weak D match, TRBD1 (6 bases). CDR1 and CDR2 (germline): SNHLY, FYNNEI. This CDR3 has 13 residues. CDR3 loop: CASREGTSYEQYF. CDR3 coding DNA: TGTGCCAGCAGGGAAGGGACATCCTACGAGCAGTACTTC.

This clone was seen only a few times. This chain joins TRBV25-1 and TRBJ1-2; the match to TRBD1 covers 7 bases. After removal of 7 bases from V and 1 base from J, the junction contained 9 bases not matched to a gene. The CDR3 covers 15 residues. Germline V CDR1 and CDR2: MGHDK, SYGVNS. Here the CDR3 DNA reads TGTGCCAGCATGGAGGCGCAGGGGGTTAACTATGGCTACACCTTC. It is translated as CASMEAQGVNYGYTF.

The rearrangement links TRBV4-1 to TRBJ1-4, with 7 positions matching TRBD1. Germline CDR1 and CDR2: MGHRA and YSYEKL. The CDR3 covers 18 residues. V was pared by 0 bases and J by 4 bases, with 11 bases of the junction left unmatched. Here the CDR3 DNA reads TGCGCCAGCAGCCAAGATAGTAGGGGGCTGGCGTTTAATGAAAAACTGTTTTTT. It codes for CASSQDSRGLAFNEKLFF.

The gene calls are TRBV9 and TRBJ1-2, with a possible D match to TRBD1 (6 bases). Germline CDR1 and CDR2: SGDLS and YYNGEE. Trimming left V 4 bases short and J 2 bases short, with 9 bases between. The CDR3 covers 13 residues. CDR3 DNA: TGTGCCAGCAGCCCCGGACAGAACTATGGCTACACCTTC. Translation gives CASSPGQNYGYTF. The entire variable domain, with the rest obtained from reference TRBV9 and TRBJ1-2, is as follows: DSGVTQTPKHLITATGQRVTLRCSPRSGDLSVYWYQQSLDQGLQFLIQYYNGEERAKGNILERFSAQQFPDLHSELNLSSLELGDSALYFCASSPGQNYGYTFGSGTRLTVV.

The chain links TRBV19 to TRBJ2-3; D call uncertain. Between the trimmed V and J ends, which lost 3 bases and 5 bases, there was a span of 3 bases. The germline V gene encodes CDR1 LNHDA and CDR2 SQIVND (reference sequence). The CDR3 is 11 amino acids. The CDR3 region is CASSIRDTQYF. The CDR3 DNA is TGTGCCAGTAGTATTCGAGATACGCAGTATTTT.

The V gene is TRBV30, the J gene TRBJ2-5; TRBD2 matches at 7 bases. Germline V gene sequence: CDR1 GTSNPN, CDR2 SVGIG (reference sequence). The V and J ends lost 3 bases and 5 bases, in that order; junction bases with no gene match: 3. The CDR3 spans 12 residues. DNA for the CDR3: TGTGCCTGGAGATCGGGGGGTGAGACCCAGTACTTC. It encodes CAWRSGGETQYF.